This TCR beta chain was sequenced during a study of blood T cell repertoires in COVID-19. Study-level information: Both acute and convalescent COVID-19 samples were obtained from the United States, Italy and Spain. Sample material is recorded as cDNA or gDNA derived from T cells, B-cell-depleted T cells, or PBMCs.

The germline gives CDR1 SGDLS, CDR2 YYNGEE. V lost 4 bases to trimming and J lost 2 bases; unmatched junction nucleotides: 2. The CDR3 loop spans 14 amino acids. Sequencing used immunoSEQ multiplex PCR; TCRdb keeps in-frame clones, though not all of them. Here the sample spans approximately 89,000 clones, 80% to 90% being singletons. This clone was recorded a few times. The J gene is TRBJ1-4, the V gene TRBV9, with 7 bases aligning to TRBD1. This clonotype originated in a human donor in a cohort sampled during active COVID-19. Specimen: peripheral blood. The CDR3 region has the DNA TGTGCCAGCAGCCCGGGACAGACTAATGAAAAACTGTTTTTT. It yields the protein CASSPGQTNEKLFF.